These 17 T cell receptor beta chains were sequenced from one sample in a study of shared clonotypes between healthy human individuals (dated by TCRdb to about 2020). The library relied on the immunoSEQ multiplex PCR assay. This immuneACCESS table, as held by TCRdb, lists in-frame sequences with V and J called but not all clones. Of the missing ones, under half trace to an unresolved V gene in checked studies; the others have no known cause. This sample has roughly 2.5 million clones in its table, and 90% to 95% of those were observed once. The ten largest clones add up to about 0.13% of the sample. The sequenced sample consisted of naive CD4+ T cells sorted from blood. The sample's cell subset or site label, decoded: CD45RA+ positively selected. Every receptor here comes from a man in his late teens or twenties in good health.

This chain uses TRBV2 with TRBJ2-3; no reliable D call. Germline assignment: CDR1 SNHLY and CDR2 FYNNEI. Trimming took 7 bases from V and 5 from J, leaving 13 bases between them. The CDR3 contains 13 residues. Here the CDR3 reads CASTLAWRDTQYF. For the CDR3, the DNA is TGTGCCAGCACCCTCGCGTGGAGAGATACGCAGTATTTT.

This chain uses TRBV6-8 with TRBJ2-2; 11 positions agree with TRBD1. The CDR3 contains 17 residues. Trimming cost V 3 bases and J 7 bases; bases outside gene matches: 10. CDR1 MNHGY and CDR2 SAAAGT come from the germline V gene. This CDR3 is CASSYRVRTGGIGELFF. The DNA of the CDR3 is TGTGCCAGCAGTTATAGAGTAAGGACAGGGGGCATCGGGGAGCTGTTTTTT.

The V call is TRBV10-1, the J call TRBJ2-5; 13 bases fit TRBD2. V lost 0 bases and J lost 4; bases outside the gene matches: 11. Germline V lookup: CDR1 WNHNN, CDR2 SYGVQD (reference sequence). The CDR3 is 19 residues long. DNA for the CDR3: TGCGCCAGCAGTGAGTCGAAACAAACTAGCGGGAGGGCCGGAGAGACCCAGTACTTC. Translation: CASSESKQTSGRAGETQYF.

The rearrangement uses TRBV2 and TRBJ1-2; D is possibly TRBD1 (5 bases). The CDR3 loop spans 13 amino acids. Germline CDR1 and CDR2: SNHLY and FYNNEI. With 2 bases removed from V and 8 bases from J, the gap between germline ends came to 12 bases. CDR3 coding DNA: TGTGCCAGCAGTGAAAAAGGGGTTTGGGGCTACACCTTC. Its translation: CASSEKGVWGYTF. The variable domain in full, with the rest retrieved from reference TRBV2 and TRBJ1-2, is EPEVTQTPSHQVTQMGQEVILRCVPISNHLYFYWYRQILGQKVEFLVSFYNNEISEKSEIFDDQFSVERPDGSNFTLKIRSTKLEDSAMYFCASSEKGVWGYTFGSGTRLTVV.

The gene calls are TRBV5-1 and TRBJ2-3; D may be TRBD2 (6 bases). Trimming cost V 5 bases and J 0 bases, with 13 bases left between them. Germline CDR1 reads SGHRS; CDR2 reads YFSETQ. This CDR3 is 15 amino acids long. CDR3 bases: TGCGCCAGCAGGGAGGGTCCCCCTAGCACAGATACGCAGTATTTT. It encodes CASREGPPSTDTQYF.

CDR3 in DNA: TGCGCCAGCAGCCAAGTAGGGACTCGGCACGAGCAGTACTTC. Protein: CASSQVGTRHEQYF. The J gene is TRBJ2-7, the V gene TRBV4-3; TRBD2 might be the D (6 bases). V was trimmed by 1 base and J by 5 bases, leaving 12 bases between them. There are 14 residues in the CDR3. Germline V gives CDR1 LGHNA, CDR2 YSLEER.

The V and J genes are TRBV30 and TRBJ1-1; tentative D call: TRBD1 (6 bases). CDR3 size: 15 residues. V was trimmed by 0 bases and J by 5 bases, leaving 16 bases between them. Per germline, CDR1 GTSNPN and CDR2 SVGIG (reference sequence). The CDR3 DNA sequence: TGTGCCTGGAGTGTATCCGGGGGGGCGCGGACTGAAGCTTTCTTT. Its translation is CAWSVSGGARTEAFF.

CDR3 region: CASSESPGQLNTEAFF. The CDR3 nucleotides read TGCGCCAGCAGTGAGTCCCCGGGACAGCTGAACACTGAAGCTTTCTTT. The chain uses TRBV10-1 and TRBJ1-1, with 7 bases that match TRBD1. The CDR3 has 16 amino acids. The germline V gene has CDR1 WNHNN and CDR2 SYGVQD (reference sequence). Germline trimming cut 0 bases from V and 0 bases from J; bases unmatched to any gene: 4.

The rearrangement links TRBV5-6 to TRBJ2-7; D might be TRBD1 (5 bases). Germline CDR1 SGHDT, CDR2 YYEEEE. The CDR3 sequence is 16 residues long. V lost 1 base to trimming and J lost 4 bases, with 18 bases between them. In DNA, the CDR3 is TGTGCCAGCAGCTTGAGGTCTGGACATGGGATTTACGAGCAGTACTTC. It encodes CASSLRSGHGIYEQYF.

The chain combines TRBV19 with TRBJ1-2; D uncertain. CDR3 length: 15 residues. Germline values: CDR1 LNHDA, CDR2 SQIVND (reference sequence). With 3 bases removed from V and 4 bases from J, the gap between germline ends came to 15 bases. The CDR3 spells CASSIEMGSGYGYTF. CDR3 sequence (DNA): TGTGCCAGTAGTATTGAGATGGGGAGTGGCTATGGCTACACCTTC.

The chain couples TRBV10-3 to TRBJ2-1; D is tentatively TRBD1 or TRBD2 (5 bases each). This CDR3 contains 13 residues. The germline V gene encodes CDR1 ENHRY and CDR2 SYGVKD. V was trimmed by 6 bases and J by 7 bases, leaving 13 bases between them. The CDR3 DNA reads TGTGCCATCAGCTTGACCGGGGCTAATGAGCAGTTCTTC. Amino acid sequence: CAISLTGANEQFF.

The chain links TRBV2 to TRBJ1-1, with 7 nucleotides matching TRBD1. V lost 8 bases to trimming and J lost 2 bases; unmatched junction nucleotides: 5. CDR3 length: 13 amino acids. Germline V gene lookup returns CDR1 SNHLY and CDR2 FYNNEI. The CDR3 nucleotides read TGTGCCAGCGAGAGGGACAGAAACACTGAAGCTTTCTTT. Its translation: CASERDRNTEAFF.

The chain employs TRBV19 and TRBJ1-6; the D is unclear. There are 15 residues in the CDR3. V was pared by 4 bases and J by 1 base, with 8 bases between. Germline V lookup: CDR1 LNHDA, CDR2 SQIVND (reference sequence). DNA of the CDR3: TGTGCCAGTAGTACGATTCGGTCCTATAATTCACCCCTCCACTTT. Translated, it gives CASSTIRSYNSPLHF.

Turning to this clone: Distinct nucleotide sequences in the sample also encode this CDR3. The chain combines TRBV5-4 with TRBJ2-7; D may be TRBD1 (6 bases). CDR3 size: 13 residues. Germline CDR1 reads SGHNT; CDR2 reads YYREEE (reference sequence). V lost 0 bases, J lost 3 bases, and 7 bases lay in between. CDR3 residues: CASSLDRVYEQYF. CDR3 in DNA: TGTGCCAGCAGCTTGGACAGGGTCTACGAGCAGTACTTC. Together with reference TRBV5-4 and TRBJ2-7, the CDR3 gives the full variable domain: ETGVTQSPTHLIKTRGQQVTLRCSSQSGHNTVSWYQQALGQGPQFIFQYYREEENGRGNFPPRFSGLQFPNYSSELNVNALELDDSALYLCASSLDRVYEQYFGPGTRLTVT.

This chain uses TRBV6-1 with TRBJ1-2; 9 bases align to TRBD1. Germline CDR1 is MNHNS and CDR2 is SASEGT. This CDR3 has 14 amino acids. J lost 8 bases, V lost 8 bases, and 12 bases had no gene match. The CDR3 protein is CASSTGGSLYGYTF. The CDR3 DNA follows: TGTGCCAGCTCAACAGGGGGCTCCCTATACGGCTACACCTTC.

The chain is built from TRBV15 and TRBJ1-1, with a possible D match to TRBD1 (6 bases). V lost 0 bases, J lost 3 bases, and 11 bases lay in between. The CDR3 runs to 15 residues. In germline, CDR1 is LNHNV, CDR2 YYDKDF (reference sequence). CDR3 DNA sequence: TGTGCCACCAGCAGAGATCAGGGGAGCGACACTGAAGCTTTCTTT. Amino acid sequence: CATSRDQGSDTEAFF.

The chain recombines TRBV7-3 with TRBJ2-3; 10 bases match TRBD2. Germline CDR1 and CDR2: SGHTA and FQGTGA. The CDR3 consists of 16 residues. The V segment lost 1 base and the J segment 4 bases; nucleotides outside the gene matches: 5. The CDR3 nucleotides read TGTGCCAGCAGCTTAAACCCTAGCGGGGGTGCAGATACGCAGTATTTT. It codes for CASSLNPSGGADTQYF.